This T cell receptor (beta chain) was sequenced in a study of chemoradiotherapy in HPV16-positive cancers. Study-level information: Functional T-cell assays on a couple of HPV16-positive patients' cells defined candidate HPV-specific clones and common TCR motifs.

The CDR3 length is 15 residues. Per the germline V gene, CDR1 is SGHTA and CDR2 is FQGTGA. Between the trimmed V and J ends, which lost 2 bases and 3 bases, there was a span of 13 bases. Some clones are missing from TCRdb's copy, which holds only in-frame ones; the method was immunoSEQ multiplex PCR. The sample includes around 16,000 clones, 60% to 80% of them seen just once. The chain joins TRBV7-3 to TRBJ1-2; no definite D call. The sample was taken from a patient who underwent chemoradiotherapy. The TCR comes from a human donor with HPV-associated anogenital cancer. The CDR3 sequence: CASSLYRLQYYGYTF. CDR3 coding DNA: TGTGCCAGCAGCTTATATCGGCTCCAATACTATGGCTACACCTTC.